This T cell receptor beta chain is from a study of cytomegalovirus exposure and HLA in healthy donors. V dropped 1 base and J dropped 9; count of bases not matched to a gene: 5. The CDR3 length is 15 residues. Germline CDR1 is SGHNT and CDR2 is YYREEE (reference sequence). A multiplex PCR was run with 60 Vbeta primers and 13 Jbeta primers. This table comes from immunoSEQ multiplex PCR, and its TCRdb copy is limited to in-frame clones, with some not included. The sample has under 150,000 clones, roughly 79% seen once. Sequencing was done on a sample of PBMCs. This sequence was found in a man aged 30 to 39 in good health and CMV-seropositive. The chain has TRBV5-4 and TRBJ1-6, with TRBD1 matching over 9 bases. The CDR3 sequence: CASSLNRGLGSPLHF. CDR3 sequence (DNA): TGTGCCAGCAGCTTGAACAGGGGGCTGGGTTCACCCCTCCACTTT.